This TCR beta chain was recorded in a study of post-analysis software for immune sequencing data. For the study at large: Both relapsing-remitting and secondary progressive multiple sclerosis featured among the disease courses, as did progressive-relapsing multiple sclerosis.

Whole-study findings and limits: The normalized Chao1 diversity of multiple sclerosis patients was significantly lower than that of controls. Relative to controls, patients had 4 or 5 TRBV segments at higher frequency, with TRBV5-6, TRBV5-1 and TRBV20-1 among these.

The CDR3 has 11 residues. CDR1 and CDR2 from the germline V gene are GTSNPN and SVGIG (reference sequence). V gave up 0 bases and J gave up 12 bases, with 11 bases separating them. This clonotype was observed a few times. What it recognizes is unknown. The TCR beta cDNA libraries contained unique molecular identifiers. Roughly 500,000 cDNA molecules were recovered from an input of about 1 to 10 million T cells. TCRdb ran MiXCR on the PCR reads and lists one entry per CDR3 protein. The data contain about 430,000 distinct CDR3 sequences, approximately 42% of them singletons. The sequenced sample consisted of blood. The chain has TRBV30 and TRBJ1-2, with a tentative D call TRBD1 (5 bases). This clonotype originated in a girl aged 2 to 10 with multiple sclerosis. The CDR3 protein is CAWSVSAGHTF. CDR3 DNA sequence: TGTGCCTGGAGTGTTTCGGCAGGGCACACCTTC. Full variable domain (missing parts from reference TRBV30 and TRBJ1-2): SQTIHQWPATLVQPVGSPLSLECTVEGTSNPNLYWYRQAAGRGLQLLFYSVGIGQISSEVPQNLSASRPQDRQFILSSKKLLLSDSGFYLCAWSVSAGHTFGSGTRLTVV.